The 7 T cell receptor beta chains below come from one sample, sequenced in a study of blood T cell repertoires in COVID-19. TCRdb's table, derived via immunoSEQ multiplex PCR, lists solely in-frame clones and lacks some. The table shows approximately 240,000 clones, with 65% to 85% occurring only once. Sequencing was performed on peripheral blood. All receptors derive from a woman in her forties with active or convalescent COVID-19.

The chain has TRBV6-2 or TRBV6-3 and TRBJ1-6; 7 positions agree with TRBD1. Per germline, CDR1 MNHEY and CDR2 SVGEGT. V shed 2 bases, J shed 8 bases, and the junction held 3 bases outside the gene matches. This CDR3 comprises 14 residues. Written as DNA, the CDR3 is TGTGCCAGCAGTTACCGGACAGGTGATTCACCCCTCCACTTT. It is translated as CASSYRTGDSPLHF.

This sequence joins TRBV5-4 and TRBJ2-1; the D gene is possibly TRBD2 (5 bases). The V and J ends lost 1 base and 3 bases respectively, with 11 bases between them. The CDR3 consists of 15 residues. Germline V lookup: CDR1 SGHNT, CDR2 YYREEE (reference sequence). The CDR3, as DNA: TGTGCCAGCAGCTTGAACCAGAGGGTCTACAATGAGCAGTTCTTC. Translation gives CASSLNQRVYNEQFF. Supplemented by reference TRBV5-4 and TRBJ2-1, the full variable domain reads ETGVTQSPTHLIKTRGQQVTLRCSSQSGHNTVSWYQQALGQGPQFIFQYYREEENGRGNFPPRFSGLQFPNYSSELNVNALELDDSALYLCASSLNQRVYNEQFFGPGTRLTVL.

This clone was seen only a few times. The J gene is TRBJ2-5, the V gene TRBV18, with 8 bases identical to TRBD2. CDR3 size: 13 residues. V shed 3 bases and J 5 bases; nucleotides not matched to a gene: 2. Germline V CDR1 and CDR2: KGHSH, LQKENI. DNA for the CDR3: TGTGCCAGCTCACCGGCTAGCGGGGAGACCCAGTACTTC. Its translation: CASSPASGETQYF.

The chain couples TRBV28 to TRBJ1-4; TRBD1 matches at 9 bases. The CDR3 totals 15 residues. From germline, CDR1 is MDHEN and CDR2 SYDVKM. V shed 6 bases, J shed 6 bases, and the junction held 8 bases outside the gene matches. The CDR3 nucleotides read TGTGCCAGCAGAGATACCGGGACAGGGTATGAAAAACTGTTTTTT. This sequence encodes CASRDTGTGYEKLFF.

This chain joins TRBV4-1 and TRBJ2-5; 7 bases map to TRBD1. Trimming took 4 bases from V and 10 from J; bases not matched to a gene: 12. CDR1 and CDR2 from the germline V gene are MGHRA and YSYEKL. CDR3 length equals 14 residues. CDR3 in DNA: TGCGCCAGCAGCCCCCGGGACAGTACCGGGGACCAGTACTTC. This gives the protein CASSPRDSTGDQYF.

CDR3: CASSFGGVLYEQYF. The DNA of the CDR3 is TGTGCCAGCAGTTTCGGGGGGGTTCTCTACGAGCAGTACTTC. The rearrangement uses TRBV28 and TRBJ2-7; TRBD2 matches 8 bases. This CDR3 comprises 14 residues. The germline V gene has CDR1 MDHEN and CDR2 SYDVKM. Unmatched junction bases numbered 4, after V lost 3 bases and J lost 3 bases. Variable domain in full (rest from reference TRBV28 and TRBJ2-7): DVKVTQSSRYLVKRTGEKVFLECVQDMDHENMFWYRQDPGLGLRLIYFSYDVKMKEKGDIPEGYSVSREKKERFSLILESASTNQTSMYLCASSFGGVLYEQYFGPGTRLTVT.

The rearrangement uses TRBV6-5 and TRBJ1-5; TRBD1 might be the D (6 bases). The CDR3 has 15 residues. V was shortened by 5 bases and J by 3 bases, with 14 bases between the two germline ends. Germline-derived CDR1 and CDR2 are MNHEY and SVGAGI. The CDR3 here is CASSPRTANNQPQHF. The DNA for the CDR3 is TGTGCCAGCAGTCCCCGGACAGCTAACAATCAGCCCCAGCATTTT.